Sequencing of this TCR beta chain was carried out in a study of blood T cell repertoires in COVID-19. TCRdb's copy holds only in-frame clones and misses some; the assay was immunoSEQ multiplex PCR. The data show about 180,000 clones, with 87% seen just once and around 12% held by the top ten. This CDR3 has 12 residues. The germline CDR1 and CDR2 sequences are MNHEY and SVGAGI. V gave up 8 bases and J gave up 1 base, with 8 bases separating them. This rearrangement joins TRBV6-5 to TRBJ1-1; D unclear. The receptor comes from a woman in her seventies with COVID-19, enrolled during active disease. The source material was peripheral blood. The CDR3 region has the DNA TGTGCCAGCCGACTGGGGAACACTGAAGCTTTCTTT. Its translation: CASRLGNTEAFF.